This T cell receptor (beta chain) was observed in a study of T cell responses to AZD1222 COVID-19 vaccine. Findings and caveats of the study: Nearly half of spike-specific TCRs reportedly go after variant regions that carry no mutations. Without day 14 samples, only post-peak T cell repertoires were studied.

CDR1 and CDR2 from the germline V gene are MNHNS and SASEGT. The CDR3 has 16 amino acids. The junction had 10 bases not matched to a gene; V was cut back by 3 bases and J by 4 bases. The data were produced by immunoSEQ multiplex PCR, yet TCRdb's version contains in-frame clones alone and is incomplete. This sample has about 140,000 clones, with about 90% found just once. This clone was seen a single time. Its antigen is not identified. Sequenced material: peripheral blood, taken 28 days after the second AZD1222 dose. The V call is TRBV6-1, the J call TRBJ2-3; 7 bases agree with TRBD1. The sequence was obtained from an adult who received the AZD1222 COVID-19 vaccine. CDR3 sequence reads: CASSDKQGDSADTQYF. CDR3 DNA: TGTGCCAGCAGTGATAAGCAGGGGGATAGTGCAGATACGCAGTATTTT.